This T cell receptor beta chain was sequenced during a study of blood T cells in healthy people across ages. In the study overall: Roughly one uniquely barcoded beta molecule per two T cells was captured.

This CDR3 comprises 17 residues. The germline V gene has CDR1 SGHRS and CDR2 YFSETQ. The authors ran a second PCR of about 7 to 11 cycles using a sample-barcoded 5' primer and a J-beta primer mix. At least 2.5 million CDR3-containing paired-end reads were obtained per sample. In TCRdb, the 5' RACE reads were re-called with MiXCR into one record per CDR3 protein. There are 270,000 or so distinct CDR3 sequences in the sample; roughly 26% occur only once, and approximately 28% lies in the top ten. Comments on this clonotype: Its matching antigen is unknown. One end of the junction fails to match germline, which may point to a read error.

Overall study results and limits: Both higher diversity and more naive CD4+ cells marked long-lived donors when set against aged donors. Roughly linear declines in TCR beta diversity per million T cells occurred with age.

This sequence originates from a woman aged 70 to 79 in good health. The chain joins TRBV5-1 to TRBJ2-7; 8 bases map to TRBD1. Specimen: blood. In DNA form, the CDR3 reads TGCGCCGGCAGCTCAAAACCGGGACAGGACTTCTCCTACGAGCAGTACTTC. Translating gives CAGSSKPGQDFSYEQYF.